The 9 T cell receptor beta chains presented below share a single source sample, sequenced in a study of vaccination and CD4 T cells after COVID-19. Cultured CD4+ T cell DNA underwent sequencing with the Oncomine TCR Beta short-read assay. TCRdb itself ran the PCR reads through MiXCR, one entry per CDR3 protein. The data show over 10,000 distinct CDR3 sequences, with around 40% seen just once and roughly 8% held by the top ten. Specified treatment: approximately nine-day PBMC culture with coronavirus spike peptide pools or control peptides (ViraFEST assay). Their specific antigens are unknown. Sample: CD4+ T cells from blood, cultured in vitro, taken after SARS-CoV-2 vaccination. The source of these receptors is a human donor who had recovered from COVID-19.

This chain joins TRBV15 and TRBJ2-3, with D possibly matching TRBD2 (5 bases). Deletions cut 4 bases from V and 5 bases from J, with 7 bases between. In germline, CDR1 is LNHNV, CDR2 YYDKDF (reference sequence). The CDR3 runs to 12 residues. CDR3 in amino acids: CATSIGGDTQYF. The DNA of the CDR3 is TGTGCCACCAGCATCGGAGGAGATACGCAGTATTTT.

This clonotype turned up a few times. The J gene is TRBJ1-1, the V gene TRBV20-1, with D tentatively TRBD1 (5 bases). Trimming left V 6 bases short and J 3 bases short, with 20 bases between. The CDR3 extends over 15 amino acids. Looked up from germline, CDR1 is DFQATT and CDR2 is SNEGSKA (reference sequence). This chain's CDR3 is CSAVDGRKGYTEAFF. CDR3 nucleotides: TGCAGTGCCGTCGACGGCCGAAAGGGGTACACTGAAGCTTTCTTT.

This clonotype was found a few times. This sequence joins TRBV11-3 and TRBJ1-1; no firm D call. The length of the CDR3 is 13 residues. V was cut by 3 bases and J by 0 bases, with 5 bases left in between. Germline loops: CDR1 SGHNT, CDR2 YENEEA. CDR3 region: CASSLRVNTEAFF. DNA for the CDR3: TGTGCCAGCAGCTTGAGAGTGAACACTGAAGCTTTCTTT.

This clonotype is medium-sized within its sample. The chain employs TRBV11-2 and TRBJ2-7, with 8 bases aligning to TRBD1. V dropped 1 base and J dropped 7; count of bases not matched to a gene: 9. This CDR3 spans 15 amino acids. Germline V CDR1 and CDR2: SGHAT, FQNNGV. The DNA of the CDR3 is TGTGCCAGCAGCTTAGGACAGGGGAGTGTGGGTGAGCAGTACTTC. Translation: CASSLGQGSVGEQYF.

This chain connects TRBV28 to TRBJ1-4; 9 positions match TRBD1. The CDR3 extends over 15 amino acids. Germline CDR1 reads MDHEN; CDR2 reads SYDVKM. Trimming took 5 bases from V and 9 from J; bases not matched to a gene: 10. The CDR3 is CASSQMTGGAKKLFF. CDR3 bases: TGTGCCAGCAGTCAGATGACAGGGGGGGCGAAAAAACTGTTTTTT.

The J gene is TRBJ2-3, the V gene TRBV19; no firm D call. This CDR3 has 13 residues. Germline loops: CDR1 LNHDA, CDR2 SQIVND (reference sequence). The ends were cut back, 0 bases at V and 8 bases at J, with 9 bases in the middle. Here the CDR3 reads CASSIDNLPTQYF. CDR3 nucleotide sequence: TGTGCCAGTAGTATAGATAATCTTCCTACGCAGTATTTT. Together with reference TRBV19 and TRBJ2-3, the CDR3 gives the full variable domain: DGGITQSPKYLFRKEGQNVTLSCEQNLNHDAMYWYRQDPGQGLRLIYYSQIVNDFQKGDIAEGYSVSREKKESFPLTVTSAQKNPTAFYLCASSIDNLPTQYFGPGTRLTVL.

The chain recombines TRBV5-4 with TRBJ2-3; no reliable D call. V was trimmed by 0 bases and J by 8 bases, leaving 25 bases between them. This CDR3 is built from 18 residues. CDR1 is SGHNT and CDR2 is YYREEE in the germline V gene (reference sequence). In DNA, the CDR3 is TGTGCCAGCAGCTTGGACCTGGGTCTAGATGGCGGTTTACGTACGCAGTATTTT. Its protein product is CASSLDLGLDGGLRTQYF.

This clonotype came up a few times. The chain recombines TRBV20-1 with TRBJ1-6, with 7 bases lining up with TRBD1. This CDR3 is built from 14 residues. V lost 2 bases to trimming and J lost 7 bases; unmatched junction nucleotides: 5. Germline CDR1 reads DFQATT; CDR2 reads SNEGSKA (reference sequence). The chain's CDR3 is CSARSGQANSPLHF. As DNA, the CDR3 is TGCAGTGCTAGATCCGGACAGGCCAATTCACCCCTCCACTTT.

This clonotype came up a few times. The CDR3 nucleotides read TGTGCCACCTGGCGGGGGAACACTGAAGCTTTCTTT. Amino acid sequence: CATWRGNTEAFF. The chain couples TRBV10-3 to TRBJ1-1; no definite D call. This CDR3 region has 12 residues. V lost 10 bases and J lost 1, with 10 bases in between. Per the germline V gene, CDR1 is ENHRY and CDR2 is SYGVKD.